This T cell receptor beta chain was observed in a study of blood T cell repertoires in COVID-19. In the authors' methods: Amplification of reference gene primers provided the estimated nucleated cell counts. The repertoire was sequenced with immunoSEQ multiplex PCR; TCRdb's copy has only in-frame clones and lacks some. V and J calls and clone size are copied from that table; D and trimming were computed from the DNA. The sample contains 200,000 to 250,000 clones, around 83% of which appear only once. V lost 8 bases and J 5 bases, leaving 15 bases between the germline ends. Germline V gene lookup returns CDR1 MNHEY and CDR2 SVGAGI. There are 13 residues in the CDR3.

The chain recombines TRBV6-5 with TRBJ2-5, with TRBD1 as a possible D gene (6 bases). The source material was peripheral blood. The receptor comes from a woman younger than 35 with acute or convalescent COVID-19. CDR3 loop: CASGQGLVETQYF. The CDR3 DNA follows: TGTGCCAGCGGGCAGGGGTTGGTGGAGACCCAGTACTTC.